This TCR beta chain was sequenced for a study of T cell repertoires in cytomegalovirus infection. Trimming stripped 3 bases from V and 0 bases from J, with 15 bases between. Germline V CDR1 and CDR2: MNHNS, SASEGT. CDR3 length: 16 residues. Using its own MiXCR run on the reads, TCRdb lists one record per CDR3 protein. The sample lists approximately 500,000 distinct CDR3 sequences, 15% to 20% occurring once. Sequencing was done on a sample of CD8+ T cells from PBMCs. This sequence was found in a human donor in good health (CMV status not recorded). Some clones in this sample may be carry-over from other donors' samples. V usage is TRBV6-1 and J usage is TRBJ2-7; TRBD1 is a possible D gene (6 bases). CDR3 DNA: TGTGCCAGCAGTGACCGACAGGAGCCCTTCTCCTACGAGCAGTACTTC. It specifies CASSDRQEPFSYEQYF.